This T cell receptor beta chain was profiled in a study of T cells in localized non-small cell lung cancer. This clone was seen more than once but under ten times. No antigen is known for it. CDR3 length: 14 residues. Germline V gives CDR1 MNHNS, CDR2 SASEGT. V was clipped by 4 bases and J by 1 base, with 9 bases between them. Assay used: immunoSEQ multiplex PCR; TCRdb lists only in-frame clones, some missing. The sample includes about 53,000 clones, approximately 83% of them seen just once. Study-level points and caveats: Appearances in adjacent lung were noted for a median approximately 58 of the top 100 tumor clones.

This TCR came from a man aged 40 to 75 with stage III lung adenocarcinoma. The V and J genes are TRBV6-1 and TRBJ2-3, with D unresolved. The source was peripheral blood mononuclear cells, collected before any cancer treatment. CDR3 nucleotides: TGTGCCAGCAGTGCACCCGAGGGCACAGATACGCAGTATTTT. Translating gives CASSAPEGTDTQYF.